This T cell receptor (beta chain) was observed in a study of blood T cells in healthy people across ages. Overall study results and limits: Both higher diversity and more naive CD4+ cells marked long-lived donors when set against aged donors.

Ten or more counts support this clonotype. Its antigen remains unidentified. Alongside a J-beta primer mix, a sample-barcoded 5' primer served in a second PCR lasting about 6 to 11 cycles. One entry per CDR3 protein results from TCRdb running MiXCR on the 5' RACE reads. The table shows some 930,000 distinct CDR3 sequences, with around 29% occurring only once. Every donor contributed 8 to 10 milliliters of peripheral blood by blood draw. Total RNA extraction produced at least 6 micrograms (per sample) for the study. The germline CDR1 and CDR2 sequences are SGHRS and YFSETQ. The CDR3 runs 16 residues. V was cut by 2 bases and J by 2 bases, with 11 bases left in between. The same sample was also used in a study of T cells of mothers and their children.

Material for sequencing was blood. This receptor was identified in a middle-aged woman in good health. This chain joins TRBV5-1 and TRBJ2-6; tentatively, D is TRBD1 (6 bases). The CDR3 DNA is TGCGCCAGCAGCTTAACAGGGCAAGCTGGGGCCAACGTCCTGACTTTC. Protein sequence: CASSLTGQAGANVLTF. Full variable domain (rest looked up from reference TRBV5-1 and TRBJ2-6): KAGVTQTPRYLIKTRGQQVTLSCSPISGHRSVSWYQQTPGQGLQFLFEYFSETQRNKGNFPGRFSGRQFSNSRSEMNVSTLELGDSALYLCASSLTGQAGANVLTFGAGSRLTVL.